The T cell receptor beta chain described here comes from a study of blood T cell repertoires in COVID-19. Across the whole study: Acute and convalescent COVID-19 samples came from the United States, Italy and Spain. PBMCs, B-cell-depleted T cells, or T cells provided the cDNA or gDNA that made up the material.

Authors' analysis steps: Amplified reference gene primers provided the basis for estimating nucleated cell counts. Data came from immunoSEQ multiplex PCR; TCRdb stores just in-frame clones and leaves some out. That table furnishes V, J and clone size, whereas the DNA furnished D and trimming. The repertoire has some 65,000 clones, approximately 85% of them found once; the top ten carry just under 3%. The CDR3 loop spans 13 amino acids. V was shortened by 2 bases and J by 7 bases, with 14 bases between the two germline ends. The germline V gene encodes CDR1 GTSNPN and CDR2 SVGIG (reference sequence). The TCR was taken from an elderly man with acute or convalescent COVID-19. Sequencing was carried out using peripheral blood. This chain uses TRBV30 with TRBJ1-2; D is uncertain. The CDR3 loop is CAWSRSRHGGYTF. CDR3 nucleotides: TGTGCCTGGAGTCGGAGTCGGCACGGTGGCTACACCTTC.